This T cell receptor beta chain was profiled in a study of T cells in localized non-small cell lung cancer. Study results and limitations: A median of about 58 of the top 100 tumor clones appeared in adjacent lung, which was paired and uninvolved. Clonality of T cells reached its maximum in uninvolved adjacent lung, surpassing tumor. Only one tumor region went through sequencing, so heterogeneity may still be there. Among blood samples, higher T cell density accompanied longer overall survival.

V lost 5 bases, J lost 3 bases, and 11 bases lay in between. The germline V gene has CDR1 WSHSY and CDR2 SAAADI. The CDR3 is 14 residues long. Data came from immunoSEQ multiplex PCR; TCRdb stores just in-frame clones and leaves some out. The repertoire holds tens of thousands of clones, over 75% seen once, with 17% in the top ten. In this sample, this clone turned up a few times. No antigen is known for it. The specimen was peripheral blood, collected before any cancer treatment. The chain recombines TRBV10-2 with TRBJ2-1, with D perhaps matching TRBD2 (5 bases). This sequence was found in a male donor at least 60 years old with stage III squamous cell lung carcinoma. The CDR3 protein is CASSRRGGYNEQFF. The CDR3 DNA reads TGCGCCAGCAGTAGACGGGGTGGCTACAATGAGCAGTTCTTC.